A selection of T cell receptor beta chains follows, all from one sample in a study of cytomegalovirus exposure and HLA in healthy donors. Profiling relied on immunoSEQ multiplex PCR, and the TCRdb table lists in-frame clones only, not all of them. Counted here are 100,000 or so clones, 81% occurring once; the ten biggest clones make up about 5.5%. The sequencing sample was made of PBMCs. The receptors were gathered from a man aged 35 to 55 in good health and CMV-seropositive. Each CDR3 is given with its conserved first and last residue. D genes are given only for firm matches. Part of the rows lack a size; the others show once, few, many or a class for expanded clones.

TRBV6-1,TRBJ1-4,NA,once,CASGRPNEKLFF,TGTGCCAGCGGCAGGCCAAATGAAAAACTGTTTTTT
TRBV9,TRBJ2-5,NA,NA,CASSPRVARYQETQYF,TGTGCCAGCAGCCCCCGGGTAGCGAGGTACCAAGAGACCCAGTACTTC
TRBV4-1,TRBJ2-7,NA,few,CASSFWQTGIYEQYF,TGCGCCAGCAGCTTTTGGCAAACAGGGATCTACGAGCAGTACTTC
TRBV5-6,TRBJ1-1,NA,once,CASSSTGRGGEAFF,TGTGCCAGCAGTTCGACAGGACGTGGGGGTGAAGCTTTCTTT
TRBV7-8,TRBJ2-2,NA,NA,CASSPGPAGTGELFF,TGTGCCAGCAGCCCAGGACCCGCGGGCACCGGGGAGCTGTTTTTT
TRBV10-3,TRBJ1-2,NA,once,CAINSGVGYTF,TGTGCCATCAATTCAGGGGTGGGCTACACCTTC
TRBV6-1,TRBJ2-7,NA,NA,CASSERQYEQYF,TGTGCCAGCAGTGAACGTCAGTACGAGCAGTACTTC
TRBV27,TRBJ1-4,TRBD1,few,CASRLDRQNEKLFF,TGTGCCAGCAGGCTGGACAGGCAGAATGAAAAACTGTTTTTT
TRBV5-1,TRBJ1-3,NA,NA,CASSETIQGGNTIYF,TGCGCCAGCAGCGAGACAATCCAGGGAGGAAACACCATATATTTT
TRBV7-2,TRBJ2-3,NA,NA,CASSLQGGPDTQYF,TGTGCCAGCAGCTTACAGGGCGGCCCAGATACGCAGTATTTT
TRBV6-5,TRBJ1-6,TRBD1,NA,CASRGQGNSPLHF,TGTGCCAGCAGGGGACAGGGGAATTCACCCCTCCACTTT